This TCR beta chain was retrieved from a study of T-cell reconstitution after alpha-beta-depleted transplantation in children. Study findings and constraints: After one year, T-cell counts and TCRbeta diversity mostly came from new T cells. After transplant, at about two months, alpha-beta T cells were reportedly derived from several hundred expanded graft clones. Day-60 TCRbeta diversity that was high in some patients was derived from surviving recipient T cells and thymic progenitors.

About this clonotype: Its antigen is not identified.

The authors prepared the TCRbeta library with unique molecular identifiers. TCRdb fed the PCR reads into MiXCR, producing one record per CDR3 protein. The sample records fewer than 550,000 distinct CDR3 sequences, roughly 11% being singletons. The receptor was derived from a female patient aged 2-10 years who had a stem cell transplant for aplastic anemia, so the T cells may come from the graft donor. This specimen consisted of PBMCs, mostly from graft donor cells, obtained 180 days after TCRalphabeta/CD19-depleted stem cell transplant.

In nucleotides, the CDR3 is TGTGCCAGCAGCTTAGCGCTATCAGGTCGGGACACTGAAGCTTTCTTT. Its protein product is CASSLALSGRDTEAFF. The chain recombines TRBV7-9 with TRBJ1-1; D remains ambiguous. With 0 bases removed from V and 3 bases from J, the gap between germline ends came to 14 bases. The CDR3 contains 16 residues. The V gene's germline CDR1 is SEHNR and CDR2 FQNEAQ (reference sequence).